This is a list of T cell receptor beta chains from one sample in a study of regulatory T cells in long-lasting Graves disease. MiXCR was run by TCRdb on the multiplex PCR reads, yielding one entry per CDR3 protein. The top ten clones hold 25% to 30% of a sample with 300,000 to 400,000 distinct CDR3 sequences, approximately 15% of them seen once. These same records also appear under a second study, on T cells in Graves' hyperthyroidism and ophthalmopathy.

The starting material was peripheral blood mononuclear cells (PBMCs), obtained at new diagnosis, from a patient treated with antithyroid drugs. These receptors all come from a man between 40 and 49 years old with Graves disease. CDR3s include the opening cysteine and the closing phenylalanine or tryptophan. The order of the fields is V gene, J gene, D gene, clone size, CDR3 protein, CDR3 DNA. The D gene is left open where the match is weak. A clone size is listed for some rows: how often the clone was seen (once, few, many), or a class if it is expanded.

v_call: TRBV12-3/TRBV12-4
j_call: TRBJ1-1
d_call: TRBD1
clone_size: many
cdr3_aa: CASTYRGLNTEAFF
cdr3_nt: TGTGCCAGCACCTACAGGGGGCTGAACACTGAAGCTTTCTTT

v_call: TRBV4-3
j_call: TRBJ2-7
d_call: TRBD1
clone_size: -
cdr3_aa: CASSQGTGNEEQYF
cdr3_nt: TGCGCCAGCAGCCAAGGGACAGGGAATGAGGAGCAGTACTTC

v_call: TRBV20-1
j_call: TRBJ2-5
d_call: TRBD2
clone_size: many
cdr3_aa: CSARTSGGEPQYF
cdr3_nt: TGCAGTGCTAGGACTAGCGGGGGGGAACCCCAGTACTTC

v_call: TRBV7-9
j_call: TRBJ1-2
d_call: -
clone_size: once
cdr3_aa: CASSLGSMGHYGYTF
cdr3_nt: TGTGCCAGCAGCTTAGGTTCGATGGGGCACTATGGCTACACCTTC

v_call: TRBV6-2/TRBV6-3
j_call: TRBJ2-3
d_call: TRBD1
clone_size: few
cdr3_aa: CASSEALGQAQYF
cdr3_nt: TGTGCCAGCAGTGAAGCCCTAGGACAGGCGCAGTATTTT

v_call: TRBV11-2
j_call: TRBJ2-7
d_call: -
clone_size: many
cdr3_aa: CASSLAFPQKQYF
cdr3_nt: TGTGCCAGCAGCTTAGCGTTTCCCCAGAAGCAGTACTTC

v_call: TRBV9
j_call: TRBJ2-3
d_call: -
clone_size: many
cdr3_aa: CASKGGAGITDTQYF
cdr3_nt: TGTGCCAGCAAGGGGGGGGCAGGAATCACAGATACGCAGTATTTT

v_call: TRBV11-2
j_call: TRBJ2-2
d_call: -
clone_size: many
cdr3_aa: CASSHLHGELFF
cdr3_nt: TGTGCCAGCAGCCATCTCCACGGGGAGCTGTTTTTT

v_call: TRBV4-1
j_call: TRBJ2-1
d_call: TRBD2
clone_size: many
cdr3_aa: CASSQGLAGANEQFF
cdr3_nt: TGCGCCAGCAGCCAAGGACTAGCGGGGGCAAATGAGCAGTTCTTC

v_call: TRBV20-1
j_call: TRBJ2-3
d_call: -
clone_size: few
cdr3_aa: CSAPWLEGADTQYF
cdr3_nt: TGCAGTGCTCCGTGGTTGGAGGGGGCAGATACGCAGTATTTT

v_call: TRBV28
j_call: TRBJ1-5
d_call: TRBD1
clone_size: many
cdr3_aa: CASSFRLGQGARQPQHF
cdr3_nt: TGTGCCAGCAGTTTTCGTCTCGGGCAGGGGGCTCGACAGCCCCAGCATTTT

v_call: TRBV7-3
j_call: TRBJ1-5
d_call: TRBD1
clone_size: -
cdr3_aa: CASSLAGGGNQPQHF
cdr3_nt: TGTGCCAGCAGCTTGGCAGGGGGCGGCAATCAGCCCCAGCATTTT

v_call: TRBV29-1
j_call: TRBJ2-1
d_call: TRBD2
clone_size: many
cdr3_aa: CSVSKRGPPLDEQFF
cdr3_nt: TGCAGCGTTTCCAAGCGGGGACCCCCTCTCGATGAGCAGTTCTTC

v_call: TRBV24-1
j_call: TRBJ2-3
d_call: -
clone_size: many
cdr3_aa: CATSDPPPVDTQYF
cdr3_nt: TGTGCCACCAGTGATCCCCCCCCGGTGGATACGCAGTATTTT

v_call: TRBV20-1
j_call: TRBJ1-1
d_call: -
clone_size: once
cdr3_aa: CSASPGQRVNTEAFF
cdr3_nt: TGCAGTGCTAGCCCCGGACAGCGGGTGAACACTGAAGCTTTCTTT

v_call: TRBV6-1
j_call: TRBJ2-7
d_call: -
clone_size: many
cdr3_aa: CASSTRRGGLEQYF
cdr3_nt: TGTGCCAGCAGTACCCGCAGGGGAGGGCTCGAGCAGTACTTC

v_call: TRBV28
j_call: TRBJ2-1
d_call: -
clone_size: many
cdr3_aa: CASSLPGDEQFF
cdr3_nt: TGTGCCAGCAGCCTTCCTGGGGATGAGCAGTTCTTC

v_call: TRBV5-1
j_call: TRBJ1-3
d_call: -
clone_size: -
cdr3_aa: CASSNRDSPVGNTIYF
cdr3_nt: TGCGCCAGCAGCAATCGCGACAGCCCGGTGGGAAACACCATATATTTT

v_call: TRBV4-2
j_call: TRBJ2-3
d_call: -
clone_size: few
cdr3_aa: CASSRFVGETDTQYF
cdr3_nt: TGTGCCAGCAGCCGTTTCGTAGGGGAGACAGATACGCAGTATTTT

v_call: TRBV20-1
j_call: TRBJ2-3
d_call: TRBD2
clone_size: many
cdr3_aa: CSAPTSGGLPHTQYF
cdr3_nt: TGCAGTGCTCCTACTAGCGGGGGCCTCCCGCATACGCAGTATTTT

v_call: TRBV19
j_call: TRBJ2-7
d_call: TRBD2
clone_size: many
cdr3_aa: CASSMRGGLYEQYF
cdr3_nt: TGTGCCAGTAGTATGCGGGGGGGCCTCTACGAGCAGTACTTC

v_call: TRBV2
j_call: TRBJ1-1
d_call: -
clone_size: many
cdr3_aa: CASSVMGLNTEAFF
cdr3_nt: TGTGCCAGCAGCGTCATGGGGCTGAACACTGAAGCTTTCTTT

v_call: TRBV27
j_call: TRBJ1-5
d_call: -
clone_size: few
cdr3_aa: CASSKSNQPQHF
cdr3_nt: TGTGCCAGCAGTAAGTCAAATCAGCCCCAGCATTTT

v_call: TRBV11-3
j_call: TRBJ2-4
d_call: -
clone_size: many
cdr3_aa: CASSPQGDIQYF
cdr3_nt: TGTGCCAGCAGCCCCCAAGGAGACATTCAGTACTTC

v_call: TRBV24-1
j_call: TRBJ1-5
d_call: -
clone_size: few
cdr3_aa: CATSDPPGGPQHF
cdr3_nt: TGTGCCACCAGTGATCCACCAGGCGGGCCCCAGCATTTT

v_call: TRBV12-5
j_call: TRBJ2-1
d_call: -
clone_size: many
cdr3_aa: CASGLDRGYNEQFF
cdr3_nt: TGTGCTAGTGGTTTGGACCGAGGGTACAATGAGCAGTTCTTC

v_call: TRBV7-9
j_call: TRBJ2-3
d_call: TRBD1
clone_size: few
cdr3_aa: CASSPSPGQGADTQYF
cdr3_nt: TGTGCCAGCAGCCCCTCGCCGGGACAGGGGGCAGATACGCAGTATTTT

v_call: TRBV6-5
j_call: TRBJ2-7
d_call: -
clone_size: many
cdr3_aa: CASSSPGSEQYF
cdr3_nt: TGTGCCAGCAGTTCCCCAGGGAGCGAGCAGTACTTC

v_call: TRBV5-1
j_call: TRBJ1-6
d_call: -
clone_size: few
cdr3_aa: CASSFSSSYNSPLHF
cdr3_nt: TGCGCCAGCAGCTTTTCCAGCTCCTATAATTCACCCCTCCACTTT

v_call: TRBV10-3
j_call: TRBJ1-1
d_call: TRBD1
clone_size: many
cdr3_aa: CAIRLTTGDTEAFF
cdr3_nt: TGTGCCATCAGGTTGACGACAGGGGACACTGAAGCTTTCTTT

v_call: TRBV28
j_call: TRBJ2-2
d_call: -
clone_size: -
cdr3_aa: CASSQGTYTGELFF
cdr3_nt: TGTGCCAGCAGCCAGGGGACCTACACCGGGGAGCTGTTTTTT

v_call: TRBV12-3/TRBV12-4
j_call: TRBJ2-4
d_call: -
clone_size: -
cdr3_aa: CASSPQGGIAKNIQYF
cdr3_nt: TGTGCCAGCAGTCCCCAAGGAGGGATAGCCAAAAACATTCAGTACTTC

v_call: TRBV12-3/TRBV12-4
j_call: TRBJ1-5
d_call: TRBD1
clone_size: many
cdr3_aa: CASSSETGGAQHF
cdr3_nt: TGTGCCAGCAGTTCGGAAACAGGGGGCGCCCAGCATTTT

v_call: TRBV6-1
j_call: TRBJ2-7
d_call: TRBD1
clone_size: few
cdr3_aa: CASRQGIPNEQYF
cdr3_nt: TGTGCCAGTCGACAGGGGATCCCGAACGAGCAGTACTTC

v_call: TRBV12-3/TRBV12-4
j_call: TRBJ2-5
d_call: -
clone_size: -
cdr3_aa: CASSPPGLSRETQYF
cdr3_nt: TGTGCCAGCAGCCCCCCCGGACTTTCCCGGGAGACCCAGTACTTC

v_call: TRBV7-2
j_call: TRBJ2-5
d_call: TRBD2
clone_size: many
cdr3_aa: CASSLALAGGTQYF
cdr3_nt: TGTGCCAGCAGCTTAGCTCTCGCGGGGGGGACCCAGTACTTC

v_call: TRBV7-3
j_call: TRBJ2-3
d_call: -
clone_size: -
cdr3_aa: CASSPKGENTQYF
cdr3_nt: TGTGCCAGCAGCCCAAAAGGAGAGAATACGCAGTATTTT

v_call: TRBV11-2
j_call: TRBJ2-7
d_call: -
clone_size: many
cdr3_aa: CASSLDSGTYEQYF
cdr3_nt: TGTGCCAGCAGCTTAGATTCAGGGACCTACGAGCAGTACTTC

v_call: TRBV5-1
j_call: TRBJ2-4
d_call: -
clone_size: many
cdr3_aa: CASSPEANLAKNIQYF
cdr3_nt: TGCGCCAGCAGTCCAGAGGCGAATCTAGCCAAAAACATTCAGTACTTC

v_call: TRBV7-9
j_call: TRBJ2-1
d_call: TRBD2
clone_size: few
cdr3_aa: CASSFGGGGYNEQFF
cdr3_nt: TGTGCCAGCAGCTTCGGCGGGGGGGGTTACAATGAGCAGTTCTTC

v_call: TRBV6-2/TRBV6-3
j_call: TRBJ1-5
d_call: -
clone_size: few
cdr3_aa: CASSYSLQGYQPQHF
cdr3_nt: TGTGCCAGCAGTTACTCGCTGCAGGGCTATCAGCCCCAGCATTTT

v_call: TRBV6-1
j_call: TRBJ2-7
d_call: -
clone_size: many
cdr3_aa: CASGALSSYEQYF
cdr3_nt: TGTGCCAGCGGAGCACTGAGCTCCTACGAGCAGTACTTC

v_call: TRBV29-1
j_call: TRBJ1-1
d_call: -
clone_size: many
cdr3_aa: CSVEVRGLHRTEAFF
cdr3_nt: TGCAGCGTTGAAGTGCGTGGTTTACACCGCACTGAAGCTTTCTTT

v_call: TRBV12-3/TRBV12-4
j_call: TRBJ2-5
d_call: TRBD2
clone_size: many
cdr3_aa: CASSFDSSGGETQYF
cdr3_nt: TGTGCCAGCAGTTTCGATTCTAGCGGGGGAGAGACCCAGTACTTC

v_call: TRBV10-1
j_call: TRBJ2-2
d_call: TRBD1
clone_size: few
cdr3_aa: CASSDRGGANTGELFF
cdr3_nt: TGCGCCAGCAGCGACAGGGGTGGGGCGAACACCGGGGAGCTGTTTTTT

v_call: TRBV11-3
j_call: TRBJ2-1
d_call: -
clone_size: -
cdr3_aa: CASSTSDRSYPYNEQFF
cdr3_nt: TGTGCCAGCAGCACCTCGGACAGATCATACCCCTACAATGAGCAGTTCTTC

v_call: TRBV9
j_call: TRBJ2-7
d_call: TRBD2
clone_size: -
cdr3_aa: CASSPLGLAGNEQYF
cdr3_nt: TGTGCCAGCAGCCCATTGGGACTAGCGGGAAACGAGCAGTACTTC

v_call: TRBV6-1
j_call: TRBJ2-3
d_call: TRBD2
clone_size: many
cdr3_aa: CASSEYGGGGTDTQYF
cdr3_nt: TGTGCCAGCAGCGAATATGGGGGGGGGGGCACAGATACGCAGTATTTT

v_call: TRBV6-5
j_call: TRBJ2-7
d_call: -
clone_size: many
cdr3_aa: CASSYDSGPSYEQYF
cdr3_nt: TGTGCCAGCAGTTACGATAGCGGACCCTCCTACGAGCAGTACTTC

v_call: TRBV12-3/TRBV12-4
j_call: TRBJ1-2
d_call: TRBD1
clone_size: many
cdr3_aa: CASSWGQVYGYTF
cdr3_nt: TGTGCCAGCAGTTGGGGACAGGTCTATGGCTACACCTTC

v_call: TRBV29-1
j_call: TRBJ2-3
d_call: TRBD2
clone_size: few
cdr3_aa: CSAQRGGARFTDTQYF
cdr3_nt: TGCAGCGCCCAACGGGGGGGGGCAAGGTTTACAGATACGCAGTATTTT

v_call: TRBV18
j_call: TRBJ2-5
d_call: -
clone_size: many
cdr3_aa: CASSPRMGSGETQYF
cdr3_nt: TGTGCCAGCTCACCACGGATGGGAAGCGGAGAGACCCAGTACTTC

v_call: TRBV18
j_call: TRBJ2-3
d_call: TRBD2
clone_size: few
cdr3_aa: CASSPGWSGGRTDTQYF
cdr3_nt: TGTGCCAGCTCACCAGGATGGAGCGGGGGGCGGACAGATACGCAGTATTTT

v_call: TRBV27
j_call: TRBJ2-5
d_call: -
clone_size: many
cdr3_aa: CASSQERWQTQYF
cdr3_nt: TGTGCCAGCTCACAGGAGCGGTGGCAGACCCAGTACTTC